This TCR beta chain was captured by sequencing in a study of cytomegalovirus exposure and HLA in healthy donors. Study-level points and caveats: The classifier, whose performance was assessed in both the original and validation cohorts, reportedly diagnosed cytomegalovirus status with high specificity and sensitivity. It emerged from a later analysis that several of the most significant clusters appeared to be linked to common viral pathogens. HLA-A and HLA-B allele assignments for most subjects were reportedly predicted accurately using TCR beta sequences. The study had only CMV serostatus as immune exposure information.

This PCR relied on a set of 60 Vbeta primers and 13 Jbeta primers. Using immunoSEQ multiplex PCR, the repertoire was profiled, and TCRdb retains in-frame clones only, with some absent. The table shows around 150,000 clones, with over 75% occurring only once. Germline loops: CDR1 MDHEN, CDR2 SYDVKM. V was clipped by 5 bases and J by 2 bases; unmatched bases: 0. The CDR3 consists of 14 residues. As regards this clone: What it binds is not known.

This TCR was recovered from a man between 45 and 60 years old in good health and CMV-seronegative. This chain uses TRBV28 with TRBJ1-2; 12 nucleotides align to TRBD1. Sequenced material: PBMCs. The CDR3 reads CASSGTGGNYGYTF. The CDR3 coding sequence is TGTGCCAGCAGTGGGACAGGGGGCAACTATGGCTACACCTTC.